This is a list of T cell receptor beta chains from one sample in a study of blood T cell repertoires in COVID-19. Libraries were prepared by immunoSEQ multiplex PCR; TCRdb keeps only in-frame clonotypes and omits some of them. The data show some 30,000 clones, roughly 85% seen once. Sequenced input: peripheral blood. These receptors all stem from a man in his sixties with active COVID-19. Both conserved end residues are part of each CDR3. D genes are given only for firm matches. Clone size is stated in some rows and not others, as once, few, many or a class when expanded.

TRBD2 TRBJ2-3 TRBV29-1 - TGCAGCGTATACGGACTAGCGGGAGGCCGCAGGGATACGCAGTATTTT CSVYGLAGGRRDTQYF
- TRBJ1-5 TRBV19 - TGTGCCAGTAGTATTAACGAAATCGGGACCCAGCATTTT CASSINEIGTQHF
- TRBJ2-7 TRBV29-1 - TGCAGCGTTGCCCGGACTACCGGCTACGAGCAGTACTTC CSVARTTGYEQYF
TRBD2 TRBJ2-5 TRBV6-8 few TGTGCCAGCAGTATAATATCGTGCGGGAGGGGGGAAGAGACCCAGTACTTC CASSIISCGRGEETQYF
TRBD2 TRBJ2-1 TRBV6-5 - TGTGCCAGCAGTCGAGCGGGAGTTACCTACAATGAGCAGTTCTTC CASSRAGVTYNEQFF
TRBD1 TRBJ2-1 TRBV3-1/TRBV3-2 - TGTGCCAGCAGCCCAGGGGACAGGGGCTACAATGAGCAGTTCTTC CASSPGDRGYNEQFF
TRBD2 TRBJ2-2 TRBV10-1 - TGCGCCAGCAGTGATGGAACAGCGGGGCAATATGGGGAGCTGTTTTTT CASSDGTAGQYGELFF
- TRBJ1-4 TRBV12-3/TRBV12-4 - TGTGCCAGCAAGAATGGCTACGGGGGGAAACTGTTTTTT CASKNGYGGKLFF
TRBD1 TRBJ1-4 TRBV2 once TGTGCCATCGGGACAGTGAATGAAAAACTGTTTTTT CAIGTVNEKLFF
- TRBJ2-1 TRBV7-9 - TGTGCCAGCAGCTTAGCGTTTGACTCCTTTGTAGAGCAGTTCTTC CASSLAFDSFVEQFF
- TRBJ2-4 TRBV6-2/TRBV6-3 - TGTGCCAGCAGTTACAACAGGGCTGGGGCCAAAAACATTCAGTACTTC CASSYNRAGAKNIQYF
TRBD2 TRBJ2-5 TRBV7-2 - TGTGCCAGCAGCCCTCGACTAGCGGGGTACCAAGAGACCCAGTACTTC CASSPRLAGYQETQYF
- TRBJ2-4 TRBV27 - TGTGCCAGCAGTGGGCAGGCAGGAGGGTACATTCAGTACTTC CASSGQAGGYIQYF
TRBD2 TRBJ2-3 TRBV7-3 few TGTGCCAGCAGCTCCCAAACTAGCGCCAGCACAGATACGCAGTATTTT CASSSQTSASTDTQYF
- TRBJ2-7 TRBV5-1 - TGCGCCAGCAGCATGGGCCCGAGACTAGGACCCGAGCAGTACTTC CASSMGPRLGPEQYF
- TRBJ1-6 TRBV18 - TGTGCCAGCTCTACCAGGAAGAGCTCCTATAATTCACCCCTCCACTTT CASSTRKSSYNSPLHF
- TRBJ2-3 TRBV12-3/TRBV12-4 - TGTGCCAGCAGTAGGGGAGATACGCAGTATTTT CASSRGDTQYF
TRBD2 TRBJ2-5 TRBV10-3 - TGTGCCATCAGTGCCGGGACTAGCGGGCAGGGGGGGGAGACCCAGTACTTC CAISAGTSGQGGETQYF
TRBD2 TRBJ2-1 TRBV19 - TGTGCCAGTAGTTTCGCTAGCGGGGGCTACAATGAGCAGTTCTTC CASSFASGGYNEQFF
- TRBJ2-1 TRBV2 - TGTGCCAGCAGTGTGCACGGGAGTGGTTACAATGAGCAGTTCTTC CASSVHGSGYNEQFF
- TRBJ1-2 TRBV29-1 - TGCAGCGTTGACACGGGGACCTTC CSVDTGTF